The next 11 T cell receptor beta chains were all read from a single sample in a study of blood T cell repertoires in COVID-19. Using immunoSEQ multiplex PCR, the repertoire was profiled, and TCRdb retains in-frame clones only, with some absent. The sample holds 130,000 or so clones, 85% seen once. The sample was peripheral blood. These receptor sequences come from a human donor in a cohort sampled during active COVID-19.

This chain uses TRBV24-1 with TRBJ1-2; TRBD1 is a possible D gene (5 bases). Germline V lookup: CDR1 KGHDR, CDR2 SFDVKD. V was clipped by 5 bases and J by 5 bases, with 11 bases between them. The CDR3 is made up of 13 amino acids. The CDR3 is CATSVRGGYGYTF. In nucleotides, the CDR3 is TGTGCCACCAGTGTTAGGGGAGGATATGGCTACACCTTC.

The V gene is TRBV11-3, the J gene TRBJ1-1; 10 bases line up with TRBD1. This CDR3 contains 15 residues. CDR1 and CDR2 (germline): SGHNT, YENEEA. V lost 4 bases to trimming and J lost 3 bases; unmatched junction nucleotides: 5. CDR3 in DNA: TGTGCCAGCAGCTCGACAGGGGGCGCAGACACTGAAGCTTTCTTT. It translates to CASSSTGGADTEAFF.

There are a few counts of this clone. V and J are TRBV30 and TRBJ1-6; D is unresolved. Germline assignment: CDR1 GTSNPN and CDR2 SVGIG (reference sequence). The ends were cut back, 4 bases at V and 7 bases at J, with 14 bases in the middle. CDR3 length: 14 residues. The CDR3 nucleotides are TGTGCCTGGAACCAAGGGCGAGGGAATTCACCCCTCCACTTT. It is translated as CAWNQGRGNSPLHF. The full variable domain, in which reference TRBV30 and TRBJ1-6 provide the parts outside the CDR3, is SQTIHQWPATLVQPVGSPLSLECTVEGTSNPNLYWYRQAAGRGLQLLFYSVGIGQISSEVPQNLSASRPQDRQFILSSKKLLLSDSGFYLCAWNQGRGNSPLHFGNGTRLTVT.

The chain links TRBV19 to TRBJ1-3; 8 bases align to TRBD1. The germline CDR1 and CDR2 sequences are LNHDA and SQIVND (reference sequence). The V segment lost 8 bases and the J segment 1 base; nucleotides outside the gene matches: 7. The CDR3 extends over 15 amino acids. Here the CDR3 DNA reads TGTGCCAGTTCCCCGGACAGGGTTTCTGGAAACACCATATATTTT. Translation gives CASSPDRVSGNTIYF. Based on the CDR3 plus reference TRBV19 and TRBJ1-3, the full variable domain is DGGITQSPKYLFRKEGQNVTLSCEQNLNHDAMYWYRQDPGQGLRLIYYSQIVNDFQKGDIAEGYSVSREKKESFPLTVTSAQKNPTAFYLCASSPDRVSGNTIYFGEGSWLTVV.

This rearrangement joins TRBV19 to TRBJ1-2; possible D gene TRBD1, 6 bases. Germline CDR1 is LNHDA and CDR2 is SQIVND (reference sequence). The CDR3 is 12 amino acids. The germline V and J ends were trimmed by 9 bases and 7 bases, with 15 bases remaining between them. CDR3 sequence (DNA): TGTGCCAGCCAAGGCTTGGGGGCTGGCTACACCTTC. Protein product: CASQGLGAGYTF. Full variable domain (missing parts from reference TRBV19 and TRBJ1-2): DGGITQSPKYLFRKEGQNVTLSCEQNLNHDAMYWYRQDPGQGLRLIYYSQIVNDFQKGDIAEGYSVSREKKESFPLTVTSAQKNPTAFYLCASQGLGAGYTFGSGTRLTVV.

V is TRBV7-8 and J is TRBJ2-7; the D gene is possibly TRBD1 (5 bases). Germline CDR1 is SGHVS and CDR2 is FQNEAQ. V was pared by 1 base and J by 7 bases, with 14 bases between. CDR3 length equals 14 residues. The CDR3: CASSLEAGYGEQYF. The DNA for the CDR3 is TGTGCCAGCAGCTTAGAGGCAGGGTACGGAGAGCAGTACTTC.

This clone was counted only a few times. The chain is built from TRBV7-3 and TRBJ2-5, with 11 nucleotides matching TRBD1. The CDR3 sequence is 17 residues long. Per the germline V gene, CDR1 is SGHTA and CDR2 is FQGTGA. The trim removed 1 base at V and 5 bases at J, leaving 9 bases unmatched. CDR3 DNA: TGTGCCAGCAGCTTAAACGGACAGGGGGCCTTAGGGGAGACCCAGTACTTC. Amino acid sequence: CASSLNGQGALGETQYF.

The CDR3 DNA is TGTGCCAGCAGGGAGGATACTAGCTCTGGAAACACCATATATTTT. Translation: CASREDTSSGNTIYF. The chain links TRBV2 to TRBJ1-3; D is unclear. Trimming pared 6 bases from V and 0 bases from J, leaving 12 bases between. Germline V gene data show CDR1 as SNHLY and CDR2 as FYNNEI. CDR3 length: 15 amino acids.

This chain connects TRBV7-2 to TRBJ2-1; 11 nucleotides agree with TRBD2. Germline V gives CDR1 SGHTA, CDR2 FQGNSA. With 0 bases clipped from V and 4 bases from J, the junction kept 5 bases outside the gene matches. The CDR3 contains 17 residues. CDR3 in DNA: TGTGCCAGCAGCTTAGCAGTAGCGGGGGGGACTTACAATGAGCAGTTCTTC. Its protein is CASSLAVAGGTYNEQFF.

To note about this clone: Other DNA sequences in the same sample also yield this CDR3. The chain recombines TRBV27 with TRBJ1-1; D remains unclear. Germline loops: CDR1 MNHEY, CDR2 SMNVEV (reference sequence). The V and J ends lost 2 bases and 1 base respectively, with 5 bases between them. The CDR3 spans 13 residues. The CDR3 sequence: CASSLTGNTEAFF. DNA of the CDR3: TGTGCCAGCAGTTTAACGGGGAACACTGAAGCTTTCTTT.

The chain has TRBV5-5 and TRBJ2-2, with D possibly TRBD2 on 5 matching bases. V was trimmed by 2 bases and J by 4 bases, leaving 9 bases between them. Per germline, CDR1 SGHKS and CDR2 YYEKEE (reference sequence). CDR3 length: 14 amino acids. The CDR3 DNA follows: TGTGCCAGCAGCTTTTTAACTAGCACCGGGGAGCTGTTTTTT. Translation: CASSFLTSTGELFF. Combining the CDR3 with reference TRBV5-5 and TRBJ2-2 gives the whole variable domain DAGVTQSPTHLIKTRGQQVTLRCSPISGHKSVSWYQQVLGQGPQFIFQYYEKEERGRGNFPDRFSARQFPNYSSELNVNALLLGDSALYLCASSFLTSTGELFFGEGSRLTVL.